These T cell receptor beta chains were read from a single sample in a study of cytomegalovirus exposure and HLA in healthy donors. Assay: immunoSEQ multiplex PCR; the TCRdb copy retains only in-frame clones and omits some. Of tens of thousands of clones detected, around three fifths appear once; the ten largest clones hold roughly 3.9%. The sample was PBMCs. Source of these receptors: a man aged 25 to 40 in good health and CMV-seronegative. CDR3s include the opening cysteine and the closing phenylalanine or tryptophan. The order of the fields is D gene, clone size, J gene, V gene, CDR3 protein, CDR3 DNA. D genes are given only for firm matches. Where a row states a size, it is once, few, many or the class of an expanded clone; other rows omit it.

>TRBD1|NA|TRBJ2-5|TRBV6-1
CASSRQGGEWETQYF
TGTGCCAGCAGTCGACAGGGGGGGGAGTGGGAGACCCAGTACTTC
>NA|NA|TRBJ2-5|TRBV28
CASSLPRLGTQTQYF
TGTGCCAGCAGCCTCCCCCGGCTGGGGACTCAGACCCAGTACTTC
>NA|NA|TRBJ2-7|TRBV7-3
CASSLTDRPAGYEQYF
TGTGCCAGCAGCTTAACAGACCGCCCTGCGGGCTACGAGCAGTACTTC
>TRBD2|NA|TRBJ2-7|TRBV19
CASNPSGRTQRAYEQYF
TGTGCCAGTAATCCTAGCGGGAGGACGCAAAGGGCCTACGAGCAGTACTTC
>TRBD1|NA|TRBJ2-7|TRBV14
CASSDTGTGEREQYF
TGTGCCAGCAGCGATACCGGGACAGGGGAACGCGAGCAGTACTTC
>NA|NA|TRBJ2-7|TRBV18
CASSSLLQGPSYEQYF
TGTGCCAGCTCATCACTTTTGCAGGGTCCCTCCTACGAGCAGTACTTC
>NA|NA|TRBJ2-5|TRBV5-1
CASGARDPQETQYF
TGCGCCAGCGGGGCGCGGGACCCCCAAGAGACCCAGTACTTC
>NA|NA|TRBJ2-7|TRBV14
CASNQVEAYEQYF
TGTGCCAGCAACCAAGTCGAGGCCTACGAGCAGTACTTC
>TRBD2|NA|TRBJ2-1|TRBV10-1
CASKRREGSEQFF
TGCGCCAGCAAACGGCGGGAGGGTAGTGAGCAGTTCTTC
>NA|NA|TRBJ2-7|TRBV19
CASRSGYPYEQYF
TGTGCCAGTAGGTCGGGGTACCCCTACGAGCAGTACTTC
>TRBD2|NA|TRBJ2-1|TRBV7-3
CASSLYPGGNEQFF
TGTGCCAGCAGCTTATACCCGGGAGGAAATGAGCAGTTCTTC
>NA|NA|TRBJ1-1|TRBV7-6
CASSLVAEGEAFF
TGTGCCAGCAGCTTAGTTGCGGAAGGAGAAGCTTTCTTT
>TRBD1|NA|TRBJ1-2|TRBV18
CASSPGTGKEDGYTF
TGTGCCAGCTCACCAGGGACAGGGAAAGAGGATGGCTACACCTTC
>NA|NA|TRBJ2-5|TRBV18
CASSVGTQYEETQYF
TGTGCCAGCTCAGTCGGGACTCAATATGAAGAGACCCAGTACTTC
>NA|few|TRBJ1-2|TRBV6-6
CASSYSAPPYSGYTF
TGTGCCAGCAGTTACTCCGCGCCCCCTTACAGTGGCTACACCTTC
>TRBD1|NA|TRBJ1-5|TRBV19
CASSMGDRGDQPQHF
TGTGCCAGTAGTATGGGGGACAGGGGAGATCAGCCCCAGCATTTT
>TRBD1|few|TRBJ2-3|TRBV28
CASMRQGARDTQYF
TGTGCCAGCATGCGACAGGGGGCGCGGGATACGCAGTATTTT
>NA|NA|TRBJ1-4|TRBV6-5
CASRDSLNEKLFF
TGTGCCAGCAGGGACAGCCTGAATGAAAAACTGTTTTTT